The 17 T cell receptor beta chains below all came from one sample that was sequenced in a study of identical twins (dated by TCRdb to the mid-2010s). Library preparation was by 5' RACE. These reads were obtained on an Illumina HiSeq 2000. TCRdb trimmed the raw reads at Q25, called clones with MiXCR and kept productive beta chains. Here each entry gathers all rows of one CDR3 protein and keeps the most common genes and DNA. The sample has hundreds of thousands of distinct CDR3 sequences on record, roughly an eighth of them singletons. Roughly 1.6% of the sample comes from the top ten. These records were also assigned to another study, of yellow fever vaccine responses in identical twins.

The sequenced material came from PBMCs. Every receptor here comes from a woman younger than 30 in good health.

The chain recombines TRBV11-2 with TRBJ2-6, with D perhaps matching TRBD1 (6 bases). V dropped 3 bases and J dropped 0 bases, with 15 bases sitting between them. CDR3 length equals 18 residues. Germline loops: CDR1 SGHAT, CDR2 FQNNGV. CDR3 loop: CASSFWGRTTSGANVLTF. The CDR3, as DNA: TGTGCCAGCAGCTTCTGGGGGCGTACCACCTCTGGGGCCAACGTCCTGACTTTC.

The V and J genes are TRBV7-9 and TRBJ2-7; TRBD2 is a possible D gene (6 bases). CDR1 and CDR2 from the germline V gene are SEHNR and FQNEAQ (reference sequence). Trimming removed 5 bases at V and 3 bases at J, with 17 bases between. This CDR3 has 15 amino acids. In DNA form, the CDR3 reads TGTGCCAGCAGCCCTTGGGGGGAGCAAGGCTACGAGCAGTACTTC. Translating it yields CASSPWGEQGYEQYF.

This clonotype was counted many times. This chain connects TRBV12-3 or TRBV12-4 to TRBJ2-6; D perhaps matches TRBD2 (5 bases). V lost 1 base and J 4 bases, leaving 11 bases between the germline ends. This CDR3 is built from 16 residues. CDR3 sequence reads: CASSLGPGSGANVLTF. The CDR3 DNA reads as TGTGCCAGCAGTTTAGGTCCGGGGTCCGGGGCCAACGTCCTGACTTTC.

This chain's CDR3 is CASNSNRGEAFF. CDR3 sequence (DNA): TGTGCCAGCAACTCTAACAGGGGTGAAGCTTTCTTT. The chain employs TRBV27 and TRBJ1-1, with 7 bases identical to TRBD1. V lost 7 bases to trimming and J lost 7 bases; unmatched junction nucleotides: 6. This CDR3 is 12 amino acids long. The germline V gene has CDR1 MNHEY and CDR2 SMNVEV (reference sequence).

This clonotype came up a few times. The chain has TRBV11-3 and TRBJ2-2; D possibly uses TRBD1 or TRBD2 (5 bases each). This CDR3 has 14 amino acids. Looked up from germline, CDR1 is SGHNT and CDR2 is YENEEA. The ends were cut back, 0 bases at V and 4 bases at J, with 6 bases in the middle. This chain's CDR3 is CASSLDGGTGELFF. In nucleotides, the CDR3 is TGTGCCAGCAGCTTAGATGGGGGCACCGGGGAGCTGTTTTTT.

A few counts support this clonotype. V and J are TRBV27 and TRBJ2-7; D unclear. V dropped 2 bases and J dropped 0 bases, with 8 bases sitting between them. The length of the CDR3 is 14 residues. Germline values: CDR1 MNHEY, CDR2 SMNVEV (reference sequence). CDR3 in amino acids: CASSLTWGSYEQYF. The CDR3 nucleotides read TGTGCCAGCAGTTTAACCTGGGGCTCCTACGAGCAGTACTTC.

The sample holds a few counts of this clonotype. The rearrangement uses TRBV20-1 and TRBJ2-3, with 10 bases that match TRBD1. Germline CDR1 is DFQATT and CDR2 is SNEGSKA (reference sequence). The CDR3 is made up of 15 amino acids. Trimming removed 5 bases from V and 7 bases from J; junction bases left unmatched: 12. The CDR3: CSASGPGTGVNTQYF. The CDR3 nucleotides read TGCAGTGCTTCTGGGCCCGGGACAGGGGTGAATACGCAGTATTTT.

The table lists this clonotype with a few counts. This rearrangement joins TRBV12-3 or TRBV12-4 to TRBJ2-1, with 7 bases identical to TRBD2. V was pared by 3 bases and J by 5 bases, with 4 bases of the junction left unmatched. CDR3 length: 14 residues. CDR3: CASSFGEGDNEQFF. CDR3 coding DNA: TGTGCCAGCAGTTTTGGGGAGGGCGACAATGAGCAGTTCTTC.

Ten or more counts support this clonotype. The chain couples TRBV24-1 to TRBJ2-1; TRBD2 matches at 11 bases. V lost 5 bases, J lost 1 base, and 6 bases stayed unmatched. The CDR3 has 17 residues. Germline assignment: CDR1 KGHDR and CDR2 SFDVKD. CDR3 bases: TGTGCCACCAGTGCTGTAGCGGGAGGGCCGTCCTACAATGAGCAGTTCTTC. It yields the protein CATSAVAGGPSYNEQFF.

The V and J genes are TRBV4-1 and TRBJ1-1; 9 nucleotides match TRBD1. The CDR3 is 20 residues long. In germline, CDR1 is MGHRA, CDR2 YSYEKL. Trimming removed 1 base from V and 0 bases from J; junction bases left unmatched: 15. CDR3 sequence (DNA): TGCGCCAGCAGCCAAGGTACAGGGGGCAGGGAAAGGAGGATGAACACTGAAGCTTTCTTT. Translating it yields CASSQGTGGRERRMNTEAFF.

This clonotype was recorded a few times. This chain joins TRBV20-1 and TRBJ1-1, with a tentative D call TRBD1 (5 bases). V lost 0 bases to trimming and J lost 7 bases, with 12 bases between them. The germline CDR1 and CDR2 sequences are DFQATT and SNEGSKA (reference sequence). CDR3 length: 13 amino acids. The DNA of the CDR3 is TGCAGTGCTAGAGATAGGGGTATTTATGAAGCTTTCTTT. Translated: CSARDRGIYEAFF.

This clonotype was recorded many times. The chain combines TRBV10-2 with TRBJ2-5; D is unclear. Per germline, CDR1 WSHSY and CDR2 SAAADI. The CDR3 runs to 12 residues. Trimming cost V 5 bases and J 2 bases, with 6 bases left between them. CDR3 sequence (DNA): TGCGCCAGCAGTAGGCAGCAAGAGACCCAGTACTTC. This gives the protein CASSRQQETQYF.

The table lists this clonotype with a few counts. CDR3 sequence reads: CASSYGGRGPLTEAFF. CDR3 DNA: TGTGCCAGCAGTTACGGAGGGCGGGGCCCTCTGACTGAAGCTTTCTTT. The V and J genes are TRBV6-5 and TRBJ1-1; TRBD1 might be the D (5 bases). Germline CDR1 is MNHEY and CDR2 is SVGAGI. V was clipped by 2 bases and J by 5 bases, with 18 bases between them. CDR3 length equals 16 residues.

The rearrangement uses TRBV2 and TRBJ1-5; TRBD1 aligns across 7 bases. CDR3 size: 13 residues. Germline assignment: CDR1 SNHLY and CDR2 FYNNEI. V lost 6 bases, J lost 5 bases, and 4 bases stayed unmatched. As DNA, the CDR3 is TGTGCCAGCAGGGGACAGCCGGATCAGCCCCAGCATTTT. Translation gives CASRGQPDQPQHF.

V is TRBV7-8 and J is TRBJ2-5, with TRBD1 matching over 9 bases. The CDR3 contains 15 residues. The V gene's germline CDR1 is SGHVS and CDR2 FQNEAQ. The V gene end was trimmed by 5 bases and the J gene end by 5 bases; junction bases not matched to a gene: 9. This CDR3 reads CASSPGTGLRETQYF. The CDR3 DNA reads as TGTGCCAGCAGCCCGGGGACAGGGTTACGGGAGACCCAGTACTTC.

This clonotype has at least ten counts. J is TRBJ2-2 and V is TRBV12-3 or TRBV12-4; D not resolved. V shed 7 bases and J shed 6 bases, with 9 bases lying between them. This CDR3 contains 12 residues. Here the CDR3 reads CASTPESGELFF. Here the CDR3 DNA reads TGTGCCAGCACACCGGAATCCGGGGAGCTGTTTTTT.

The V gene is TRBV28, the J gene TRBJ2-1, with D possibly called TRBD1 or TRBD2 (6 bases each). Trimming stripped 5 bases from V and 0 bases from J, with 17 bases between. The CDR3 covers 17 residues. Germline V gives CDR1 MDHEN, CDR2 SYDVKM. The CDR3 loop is CASSLPGGTGSYNEQFF. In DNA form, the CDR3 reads TGTGCCAGCAGTCTTCCCGGGGGCACGGGCTCCTACAATGAGCAGTTCTTC.